A selection of T cell receptor beta chains follows, all from one sample in a study of monozygotic twins with inflammatory bowel disease. TCRdb reprocessed the 5' RACE reads, with one entry per CDR3 protein and no DNA. This sample's clone table lists some 440,000 distinct CDR3 sequences. The source material was blood. These receptors all stem from a human donor with ulcerative colitis or Crohn's disease, or a healthy co-twin of an affected twin (not recorded which). Each CDR3 is given with its conserved first and last residue. Part of the rows lack a size; the others show once, few, many or a class for expanded clones.

V gene: TRBV7-9; J gene: TRBJ2-7; clone size: .; CDR3 protein: CASSQTSGTVSYEQYF
V gene: TRBV5-1; J gene: TRBJ1-6; clone size: .; CDR3 protein: CASSLIAGNSPLHF
V gene: TRBV28; J gene: TRBJ2-5; clone size: .; CDR3 protein: CASSHDRGKETQYF
V gene: TRBV20-1; J gene: TRBJ2-1; clone size: .; CDR3 protein: CSALPGLHNEQFF
V gene: TRBV5-1; J gene: TRBJ2-2; clone size: .; CDR3 protein: CASSIQGVYTGELFF
V gene: TRBV20-1; J gene: TRBJ1-6; clone size: .; CDR3 protein: CSARRGRDYNSPLHF
V gene: TRBV7-2; J gene: TRBJ2-3; clone size: .; CDR3 protein: CASSSSYGDTQYF
V gene: TRBV11-2; J gene: TRBJ2-2; clone size: .; CDR3 protein: CASSFYNIGNTGELFF
V gene: TRBV7-9; J gene: TRBJ2-5; clone size: .; CDR3 protein: CASSIWTSGIETQYF
V gene: TRBV5-6; J gene: TRBJ2-7; clone size: .; CDR3 protein: CASSSDRGFRITYEQYF
V gene: TRBV9; J gene: TRBJ2-1; clone size: .; CDR3 protein: CASSVDSSGAFYNEQFF
V gene: TRBV29-1; J gene: TRBJ2-5; clone size: medium-sized; CDR3 protein: CSVELGGFRTQYF
V gene: TRBV24-1; J gene: TRBJ2-1; clone size: .; CDR3 protein: CATSDLSTSGTFNEQFF
V gene: TRBV7-8; J gene: TRBJ2-7; clone size: .; CDR3 protein: CASTPGTASIIFYEQYF
V gene: TRBV6-1; J gene: TRBJ2-2; clone size: .; CDR3 protein: CASRPQGFNTGELFF
V gene: TRBV27; J gene: TRBJ2-3; clone size: .; CDR3 protein: CASRSLAGGLGTDTQYF
V gene: TRBV18; J gene: TRBJ2-3; clone size: .; CDR3 protein: CASSPPFPGGADTQYF
V gene: TRBV6-5; J gene: TRBJ1-4; clone size: .; CDR3 protein: CASSYDGGTYEKLFF
V gene: TRBV20-1; J gene: TRBJ1-1; clone size: .; CDR3 protein: CSAPDLNTEAFF
V gene: TRBV28; J gene: TRBJ2-1; clone size: .; CDR3 protein: CASSLYGGAMNEQFF
V gene: TRBV20-1; J gene: TRBJ2-1; clone size: .; CDR3 protein: CSLAGANNEQFF
V gene: TRBV6-2/TRBV6-3; J gene: TRBJ2-2; clone size: .; CDR3 protein: CASSSSTGELFF
V gene: TRBV5-1; J gene: TRBJ2-7; clone size: .; CDR3 protein: CASSPGGGQGLYEQYF
V gene: TRBV15; J gene: TRBJ2-1; clone size: .; CDR3 protein: CATSSGAYNEQFF
V gene: TRBV4-1; J gene: TRBJ1-4; clone size: .; CDR3 protein: CASSQQQGLTNEKLFF
V gene: TRBV4-2; J gene: TRBJ2-1; clone size: .; CDR3 protein: CASSPFWGNNEQFF
V gene: TRBV5-1; J gene: TRBJ1-2; clone size: .; CDR3 protein: CASSAQGLDYTF
V gene: TRBV6-6; J gene: TRBJ1-4; clone size: .; CDR3 protein: CAAKDRGHEKLFF
V gene: TRBV4-3; J gene: TRBJ1-1; clone size: .; CDR3 protein: CASSQEPVFGTEAFF
V gene: TRBV12-3/TRBV12-4; J gene: TRBJ2-1; clone size: .; CDR3 protein: CASSLDGPRRGNEQFF
V gene: TRBV29-1; J gene: TRBJ1-1; clone size: .; CDR3 protein: CSAPTGTTEAFF
V gene: TRBV5-6; J gene: TRBJ2-3; clone size: .; CDR3 protein: CASSLASGNVDTQYF
V gene: TRBV27; J gene: TRBJ2-7; clone size: .; CDR3 protein: CASRKDSSREQYF
V gene: TRBV5-6; J gene: TRBJ1-2; clone size: .; CDR3 protein: CASSLEQGGHYGYTF
V gene: TRBV10-3; J gene: TRBJ2-2; clone size: .; CDR3 protein: CAISESAPPGELFF
V gene: TRBV7-3; J gene: TRBJ2-1; clone size: .; CDR3 protein: CASSPDSLDEQFF
V gene: TRBV12-3/TRBV12-4; J gene: TRBJ1-5; clone size: .; CDR3 protein: CASSGPGWTPLSRNQPQHF
V gene: TRBV18; J gene: TRBJ2-5; clone size: .; CDR3 protein: CASSPPAGRETQYF
V gene: TRBV18; J gene: TRBJ2-3; clone size: .; CDR3 protein: CASSPGHLTDTQYF
V gene: TRBV19; J gene: TRBJ2-7; clone size: .; CDR3 protein: CASGMGEYEQYF
V gene: TRBV10-3; J gene: TRBJ2-5; clone size: .; CDR3 protein: CSISPGAQETQYF
V gene: TRBV5-1; J gene: TRBJ2-1; clone size: .; CDR3 protein: CASRQTSGGPWEQFF
V gene: TRBV5-1; J gene: TRBJ2-3; clone size: .; CDR3 protein: CASSFGSTSRTDTQYF
V gene: TRBV7-8; J gene: TRBJ1-5; clone size: .; CDR3 protein: CASSLSPVTVDQPQHF
V gene: TRBV3-1; J gene: TRBJ1-3; clone size: .; CDR3 protein: CASSHGKNPGNTIYF
V gene: TRBV18; J gene: TRBJ1-1; clone size: .; CDR3 protein: CASSPGTSNEAFF
V gene: TRBV6-2/TRBV6-3; J gene: TRBJ2-4; clone size: .; CDR3 protein: CASSYSQEKGAKNIQYF
V gene: TRBV10-3; J gene: TRBJ1-1; clone size: .; CDR3 protein: CAISAGSTEAFF
V gene: TRBV7-8; J gene: TRBJ1-2; clone size: .; CDR3 protein: CASSLNRFIANYGYTF
V gene: TRBV4-1; J gene: TRBJ2-2; clone size: .; CDR3 protein: CASSQAQGDYTGELFF
V gene: TRBV24-1; J gene: TRBJ2-1; clone size: .; CDR3 protein: CATSDSRGGDFYEQFF
V gene: TRBV5-1; J gene: TRBJ1-1; clone size: .; CDR3 protein: CASSYADGLTEAFF
V gene: TRBV6-1; J gene: TRBJ2-1; clone size: .; CDR3 protein: CASSEGVLRGNEQFF
V gene: TRBV5-1; J gene: TRBJ2-3; clone size: .; CDR3 protein: CASSLDHLEQYF
V gene: TRBV20-1; J gene: TRBJ1-5; clone size: .; CDR3 protein: CSAGPTGPHQPQHF
V gene: TRBV27; J gene: TRBJ2-6; clone size: .; CDR3 protein: CASGDFGAGANVLTF
V gene: TRBV4-1; J gene: TRBJ2-3; clone size: .; CDR3 protein: CASSQGGGFTDTQYF
V gene: TRBV6-1; J gene: TRBJ1-1; clone size: .; CDR3 protein: CASTLAGMNTEAFF
V gene: TRBV7-3; J gene: TRBJ2-3; clone size: .; CDR3 protein: CASSLGVSASTDTQYF
V gene: TRBV6-5; J gene: TRBJ1-5; clone size: .; CDR3 protein: CASSRTGEQPQHF